This TCR beta chain was captured in a study of blood T cells in healthy people across ages. Overall study context: In model experiments, template switching was able to capture about one barcoded beta molecule for every two T cells that were present. Study observations and caveats: Fewer expanded clones and more diversity marked long-lived versus aged donors.

This clonotype has a handful of counts. What it recognizes is unknown. Using a J-beta primer mix together with a sample-barcoded 5' primer, a second PCR was run for about 6 to 12 cycles. Every individual sample yielded 2.5 million or more paired-end reads (each containing CDR3). TCRdb reprocessed the 5' RACE reads via MiXCR and lists one record per CDR3 protein. In the table there are hundreds of thousands of distinct CDR3 sequences, about 48% of which are singletons. V lost 0 bases to trimming and J lost 0 bases, with 13 bases between them. This CDR3 contains 16 residues. CDR1 and CDR2 from the germline V gene are SGDLS and YYNGEE. Isolation of PBMCs gave at least 7 million cells per sample.

Material for sequencing was blood. The TCR comes from a man aged 30-40 years in good health. This chain links TRBV9 with TRBJ2-7; D is perhaps TRBD1 (6 bases). The CDR3 nucleotides are TGTGCCAGCAGCGTAGCTACAGGGAGTGGCTCCTACGAGCAGTACTTC. Amino acid sequence: CASSVATGSGSYEQYF.